This section outlines one T cell receptor (beta chain) sequence together with its context. Data came from immunoSEQ multiplex PCR; TCRdb stores just in-frame clones and leaves some out. The sample shows roughly 130,000 clones, roughly nine tenths of them seen only once. This record comes from a study of blood T cell repertoires in COVID-19. This CDR3 is built from 14 residues. V lost 1 base and J 8 bases, leaving 14 bases between the germline ends. Germline assignment: CDR1 SGHVS and CDR2 FNYEAQ. The chain uses TRBV7-6 and TRBJ1-2; D is unresolved. This TCR came from a human donor with COVID-19, enrolled during active disease. The donor label of this sample is uncertain. Material for sequencing was peripheral blood. The CDR3 DNA sequence: TGTGCCAGCAGCTTAGGGGTCGGGGTAGGAGGCTACACCTTC. Its protein product is CASSLGVGVGGYTF. Based on the CDR3 plus reference TRBV7-6 and TRBJ1-2, the full variable domain is GAGVSQSPRYKVTKRGQDVALRCDPISGHVSLYWYRQALGQGPEFLTYFNYEAQQDKSGLPNDRFSAERPEGSISTLTIQRTEQRDSAMYRCASSLGVGVGGYTFGSGTRLTVV.